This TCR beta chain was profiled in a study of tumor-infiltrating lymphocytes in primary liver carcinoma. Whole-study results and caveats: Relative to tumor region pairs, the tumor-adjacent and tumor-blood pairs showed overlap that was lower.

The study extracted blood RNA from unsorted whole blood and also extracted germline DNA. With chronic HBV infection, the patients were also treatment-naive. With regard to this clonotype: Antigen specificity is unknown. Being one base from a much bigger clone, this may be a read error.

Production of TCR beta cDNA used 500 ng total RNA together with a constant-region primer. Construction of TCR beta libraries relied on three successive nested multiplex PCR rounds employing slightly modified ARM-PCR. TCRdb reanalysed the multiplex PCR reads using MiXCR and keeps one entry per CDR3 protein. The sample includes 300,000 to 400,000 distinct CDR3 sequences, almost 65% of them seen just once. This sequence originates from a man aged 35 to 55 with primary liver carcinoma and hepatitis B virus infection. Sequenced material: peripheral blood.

The CDR3 spells CSVGGPDTLITGELFF. The CDR3 nucleotides read TGCAGCGTTGGAGGACCGGACACCCTTATTACCGGGGAGCTGTTTTTT. V gene TRBV29-1 combines with J gene TRBJ2-2; possibly TRBD1 for D (5 bases). This CDR3 is built from 16 residues. Trimming took off 4 bases at V and 5 bases at J, with 20 bases between the two ends. Germline V gives CDR1 SQVTM, CDR2 ANQGSEA.